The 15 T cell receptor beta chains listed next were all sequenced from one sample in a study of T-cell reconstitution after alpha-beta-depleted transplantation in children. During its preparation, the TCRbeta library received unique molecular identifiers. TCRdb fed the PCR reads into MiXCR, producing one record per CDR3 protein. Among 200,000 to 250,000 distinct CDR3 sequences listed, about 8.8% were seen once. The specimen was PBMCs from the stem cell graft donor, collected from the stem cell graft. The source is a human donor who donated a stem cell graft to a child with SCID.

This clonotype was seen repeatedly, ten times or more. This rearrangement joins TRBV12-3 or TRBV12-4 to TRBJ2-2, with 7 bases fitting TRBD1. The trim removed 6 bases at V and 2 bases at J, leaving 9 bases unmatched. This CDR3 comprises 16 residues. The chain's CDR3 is CASRGQKLGNTGELFF. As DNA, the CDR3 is TGTGCCAGCAGGGGACAGAAATTGGGAAACACCGGGGAGCTGTTTTTT.

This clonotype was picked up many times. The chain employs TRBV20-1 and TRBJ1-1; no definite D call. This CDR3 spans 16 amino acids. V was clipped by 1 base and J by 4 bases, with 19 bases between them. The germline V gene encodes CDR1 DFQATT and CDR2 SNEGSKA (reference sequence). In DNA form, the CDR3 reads TGCAGTGCTAGAGCCCCAGGTGTGGGTCGGGGCACTGAAGCTTTCTTT. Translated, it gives CSARAPGVGRGTEAFF.

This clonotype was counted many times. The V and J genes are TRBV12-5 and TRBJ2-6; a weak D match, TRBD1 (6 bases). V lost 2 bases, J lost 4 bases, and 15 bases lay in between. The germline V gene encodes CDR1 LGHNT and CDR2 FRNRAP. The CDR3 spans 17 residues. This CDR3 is CASGLRPRGSGANVLTF. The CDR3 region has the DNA TGTGCTAGTGGTTTGCGTCCCAGGGGCTCGGGGGCCAACGTCCTGACTTTC.

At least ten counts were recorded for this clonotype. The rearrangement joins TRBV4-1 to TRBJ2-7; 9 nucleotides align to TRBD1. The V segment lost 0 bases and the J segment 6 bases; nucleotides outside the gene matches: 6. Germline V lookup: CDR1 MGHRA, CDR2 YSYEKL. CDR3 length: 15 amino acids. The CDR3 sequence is CASSQEGQGPSEQYF. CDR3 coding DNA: TGCGCCAGCAGCCAAGAGGGACAGGGACCTTCCGAGCAGTACTTC.

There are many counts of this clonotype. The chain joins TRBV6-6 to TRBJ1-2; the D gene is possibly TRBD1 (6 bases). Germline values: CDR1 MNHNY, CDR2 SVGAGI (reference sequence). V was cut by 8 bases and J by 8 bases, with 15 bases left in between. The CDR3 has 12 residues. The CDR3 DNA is TGTGCCAGCCAAAGGGGGGATAGCGGCTACACCTTC. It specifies CASQRGDSGYTF.

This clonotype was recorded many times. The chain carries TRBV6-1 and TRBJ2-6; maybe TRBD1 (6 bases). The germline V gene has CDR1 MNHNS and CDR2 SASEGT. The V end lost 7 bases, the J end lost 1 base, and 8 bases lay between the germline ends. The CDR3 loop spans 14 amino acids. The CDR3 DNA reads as TGTGCCAGCAATACAGGGTCTGGGGCCAACGTCCTGACTTTC. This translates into CASNTGSGANVLTF.

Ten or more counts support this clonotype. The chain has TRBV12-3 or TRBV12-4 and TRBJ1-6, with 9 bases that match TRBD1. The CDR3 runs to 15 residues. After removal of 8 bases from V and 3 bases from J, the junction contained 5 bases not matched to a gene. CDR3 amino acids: CASGQGRIYNSPLHF. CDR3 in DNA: TGTGCCAGCGGACAGGGGCGAATCTATAATTCACCCCTCCACTTT.

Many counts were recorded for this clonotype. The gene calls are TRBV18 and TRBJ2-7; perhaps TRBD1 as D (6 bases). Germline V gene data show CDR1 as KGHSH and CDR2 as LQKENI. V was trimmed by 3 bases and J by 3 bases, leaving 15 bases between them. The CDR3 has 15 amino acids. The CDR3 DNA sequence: TGTGCCAGCTCACCCATTCGAGGGGGTAACTACGAGCAGTACTTC. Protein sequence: CASSPIRGGNYEQYF.

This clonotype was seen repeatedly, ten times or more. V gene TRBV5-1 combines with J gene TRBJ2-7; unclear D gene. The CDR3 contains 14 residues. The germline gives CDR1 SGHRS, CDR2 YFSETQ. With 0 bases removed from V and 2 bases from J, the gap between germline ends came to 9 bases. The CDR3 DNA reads TGCGCCAGCAGCTTGGCCACTGGAACCTACGAGCAGTACTTC. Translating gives CASSLATGTYEQYF.

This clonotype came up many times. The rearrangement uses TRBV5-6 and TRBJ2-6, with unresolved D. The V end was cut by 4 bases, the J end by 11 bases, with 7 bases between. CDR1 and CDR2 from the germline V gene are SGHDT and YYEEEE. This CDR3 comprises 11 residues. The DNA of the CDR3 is TGTGCCAGCAGCCCTGGCGACGTCCTGACTTTC. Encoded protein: CASSPGDVLTF.

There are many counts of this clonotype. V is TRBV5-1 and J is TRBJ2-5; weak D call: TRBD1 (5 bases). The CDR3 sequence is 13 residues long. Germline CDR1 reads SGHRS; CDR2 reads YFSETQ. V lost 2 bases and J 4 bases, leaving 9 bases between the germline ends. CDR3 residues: CASSLSQGETQYF. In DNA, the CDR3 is TGCGCCAGCAGCTTAAGTCAGGGAGAGACCCAGTACTTC. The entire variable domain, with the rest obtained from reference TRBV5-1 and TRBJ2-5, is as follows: KAGVTQTPRYLIKTRGQQVTLSCSPISGHRSVSWYQQTPGQGLQFLFEYFSETQRNKGNFPGRFSGRQFSNSRSEMNVSTLELGDSALYLCASSLSQGETQYFGPGTRLLVL.

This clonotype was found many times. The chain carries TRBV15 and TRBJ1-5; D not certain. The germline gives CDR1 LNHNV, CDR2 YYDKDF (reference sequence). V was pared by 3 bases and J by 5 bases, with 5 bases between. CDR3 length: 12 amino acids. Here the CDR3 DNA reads TGTGCCACCAGCAGGGCTTATCAGCCCCAGCATTTT. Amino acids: CATSRAYQPQHF.

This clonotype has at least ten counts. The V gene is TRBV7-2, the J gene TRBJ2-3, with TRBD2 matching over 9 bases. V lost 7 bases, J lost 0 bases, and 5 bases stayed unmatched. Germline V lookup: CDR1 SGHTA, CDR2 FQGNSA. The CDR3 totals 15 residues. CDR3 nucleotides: TGTGCCAGCAAAATAGCGGGGGCCAGCACAGATACGCAGTATTTT. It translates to CASKIAGASTDTQYF.

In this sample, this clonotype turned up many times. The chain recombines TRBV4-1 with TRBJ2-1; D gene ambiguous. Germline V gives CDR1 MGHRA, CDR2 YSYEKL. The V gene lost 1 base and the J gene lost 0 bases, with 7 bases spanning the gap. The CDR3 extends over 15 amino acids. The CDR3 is CASSQVHLSYNEQFF. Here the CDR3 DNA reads TGCGCCAGCAGCCAAGTTCACCTCTCCTACAATGAGCAGTTCTTC.

The CDR3 spells CSALGAGEQYF. The CDR3 coding sequence is TGCAGTGCCCTGGGGGCGGGCGAGCAGTACTTC. This sequence joins TRBV20-1 and TRBJ2-7; tentative D call: TRBD1 (6 bases). CDR3 length: 11 residues. Trimming took 6 bases from V and 6 from J, leaving 12 bases between them. Germline CDR1 and CDR2: DFQATT and SNEGSKA (reference sequence).